A single sample gave rise to the 2 T cell receptor beta chains below, sequenced in a study of CD8+ T cells in alopecia areata. In alopecia areata patients, both lesional scalp punch biopsies and peripheral blood were collected. The sequencing template was cDNA reverse transcribed from extracted RNA. Assay: immunoSEQ multiplex PCR; the TCRdb copy retains only in-frame clones and omits some. Found here are about 12,000 clones, 50% to 60% of them singletons; the top ten hold around an eighth. Sequencing used skin. These receptors originate from a human donor with alopecia areata.

V and J are TRBV9 and TRBJ2-1; D gene ambiguous. CDR1 and CDR2 (germline): SGDLS, YYNGEE. CDR3 length: 15 amino acids. Trimming stripped 2 bases from V and 6 bases from J, with 15 bases between. The CDR3 region is CASSVAPGVPNEQFF. The CDR3 nucleotides read TGTGCCAGCAGCGTGGCCCCCGGTGTTCCCAATGAGCAGTTCTTC.

This chain links TRBV29-1 with TRBJ2-3; 10 nucleotides agree with TRBD2. Per germline, CDR1 SQVTM and CDR2 ANQGSEA. The V and J ends lost 0 bases and 5 bases, in that order; junction bases with no gene match: 5. This CDR3 region has 15 residues. CDR3: CSVEDLAGVQDTQYF. CDR3 nucleotide sequence: TGCAGCGTTGAAGACCTAGCGGGAGTTCAAGATACGCAGTATTTT.